The clone carrying this T cell receptor beta chain was seen a few times. The antigen remains unidentified. J was trimmed by 8 bases and V by 5 bases; bases with no gene match: 4. The CDR3 loop spans 12 amino acids. Germline-derived CDR1 and CDR2 are MDHEN and SYDVKM. This specimen belongs to a study of response to subunit inactivated influenza vaccine. Study observations and caveats: T cells newly recruited by each seasonal influenza vaccination are few, the authors suggested.

From the RT-PCR reads, TCRdb called clonotypes with MiXCR, one entry per CDR3 protein. The sample holds roughly 700,000 distinct CDR3 sequences; around 16% are singletons and the top ten take about 9.9%. This sequence was found in a middle-aged man who received an inactivated influenza vaccine. J is TRBJ1-1 and V is TRBV28; TRBD1 agrees at 8 bases. The sample was PBMCs from blood, taken roughly 12 days after vaccination. The CDR3 is CASSRQGREAFF. CDR3 sequence (DNA): TGTGCCAGCAGTCGACAGGGGAGAGAAGCTTTCTTT.